The 11 T cell receptor beta chains below all came from one sample that was sequenced in a study of cytomegalovirus exposure and HLA in healthy donors. The table came from immunoSEQ multiplex PCR; TCRdb's copy has only in-frame clones and leaves some out. The table shows some 250,000 clones, with 90% occurring only once. The sequenced sample consisted of PBMCs. These receptors were taken from a woman in her thirties in good health and CMV-seronegative.

This clone was detected once. The CDR3 reads CASSVIPYEQYF. DNA for the CDR3: TGTGCCAGCAGTGTAATACCCTACGAGCAGTACTTC. The chain joins TRBV7-8 to TRBJ2-7; no clear D gene. The CDR3 loop spans 12 amino acids. Trimming removed 6 bases from V and 2 bases from J, with 8 bases in between. Per germline, CDR1 SGHVS and CDR2 FQNEAQ. Full variable domain (outside the CDR3, taken from reference TRBV7-8 and TRBJ2-7): GAGVSQSPRYKVAKRGQDVALRCDPISGHVSLFWYQQALGQGPEFLTYFQNEAQLDKSGLPSDRFFAERPEGSVSTLKIQRTQQEDSAVYLCASSVIPYEQYFGPGTRLTVT.

This chain joins TRBV4-1 and TRBJ1-1; a possible D gene is TRBD1 (6 bases). The CDR3 consists of 15 residues. V was shortened by 3 bases and J by 0 bases, with 11 bases between the two germline ends. Germline values: CDR1 MGHRA, CDR2 YSYEKL. CDR3 DNA sequence: TGCGCCAGCAGCCAGTCCGGGACACTGAACACTGAAGCTTTCTTT. This gives the protein CASSQSGTLNTEAFF.

V usage is TRBV5-1 and J usage is TRBJ1-2; TRBD1 might be the D (6 bases). The V gene's germline CDR1 is SGHRS and CDR2 YFSETQ. This CDR3 has 15 amino acids. V gave up 3 bases and J gave up 3 bases, with 15 bases separating them. The CDR3 bases are TGCGCCAGCAGCTGGGGGCTGACCAGGGACTATGGCTACACCTTC. Amino acids: CASSWGLTRDYGYTF.

V is TRBV6-1 and J is TRBJ2-1; unclear D gene. This CDR3 spans 10 amino acids. Germline V gene sequence: CDR1 MNHNS, CDR2 SASEGT. V was shortened by 5 bases and J by 7 bases, with 3 bases between the two germline ends. The CDR3: CASSSNEQFF. The DNA of the CDR3 is TGTGCCAGCAGTTCAAATGAGCAGTTCTTC.

The chain joins TRBV14 to TRBJ2-7; 7 nucleotides line up with TRBD2. The CDR3 is 15 amino acids. V shed 4 bases, J shed 5 bases, and the junction held 11 bases outside the gene matches. CDR1 is SGHDN, CDR2 FVKESK, per germline. The CDR3 sequence: CASSPRLAGIHEQYF. The CDR3 DNA is TGTGCCAGCAGCCCCAGACTAGCTGGGATCCACGAGCAGTACTTC.

This CDR3 reads CASSSPGLAGVTGELFF. The CDR3 DNA follows: TGTGCCAGCAGCTCCCCAGGACTAGCGGGGGTCACCGGGGAGCTGTTTTTT. The chain couples TRBV7-2 to TRBJ2-2; TRBD2 agrees at 13 bases. Germline assignment: CDR1 SGHTA and CDR2 FQGNSA. The CDR3 is 17 amino acids. With 4 bases clipped from V and 4 bases from J, the junction kept 6 bases outside the gene matches.

The chain has TRBV14 and TRBJ2-3; 9 positions agree with TRBD2. V lost 0 bases and J lost 6; bases outside the gene matches: 16. The CDR3 totals 19 residues. Germline V gene sequence: CDR1 SGHDN, CDR2 FVKESK. The CDR3 loop is CASSQDPERAGGIFDTQYF. DNA for the CDR3: TGTGCCAGCAGCCAAGACCCCGAGCGGGCGGGAGGGATATTTGATACGCAGTATTTT.

The chain is built from TRBV9 and TRBJ2-2; 8 nucleotides line up with TRBD2. The V gene end was trimmed by 3 bases and the J gene end by 1 base; junction bases not matched to a gene: 8. The V gene's germline CDR1 is SGDLS and CDR2 YYNGEE. The CDR3 length is 17 residues. In DNA form, the CDR3 reads TGTGCCAGCAGCGCTCCCCGGAGCGGGAGGAACACCGGGGAGCTGTTTTTT. Translating it yields CASSAPRSGRNTGELFF.

In this sample, this clone turned up once. V usage is TRBV6-1 and J usage is TRBJ2-7; 10 bases align to TRBD1. CDR3 length equals 15 residues. Per germline, CDR1 MNHNS and CDR2 SASEGT. V trimming: 4 bases; J trimming: 4 bases; junction bases outside the gene matches: 7. CDR3 in DNA: TGTGCCAGCAGTGGGGGGACAGGGGCTGTTTACGAGCAGTACTTC. This encodes CASSGGTGAVYEQYF.

The chain joins TRBV10-3 to TRBJ2-7, with D possibly TRBD1 on 5 matching bases. The CDR3 length is 13 residues. Trimming shortened V by 11 bases and J by 3 bases, and 17 bases separated the two germline ends. CDR1 and CDR2 (germline): ENHRY, SYGVKD. The CDR3 sequence: CAATDENLYEQYF. The CDR3 region has the DNA TGTGCCGCGACAGATGAGAACCTCTACGAGCAGTACTTC.

The chain uses TRBV5-1 and TRBJ2-3, with a possible D match to TRBD2 (6 bases). The CDR3 runs 15 residues. CDR1 SGHRS and CDR2 YFSETQ come from the germline V gene. V gave up 0 bases and J gave up 4 bases, with 12 bases separating them. The CDR3 loop is CASSLGDSLPDTQYF. The CDR3 region has the DNA TGCGCCAGCAGCTTGGGGGACTCACTTCCAGATACGCAGTATTTT.